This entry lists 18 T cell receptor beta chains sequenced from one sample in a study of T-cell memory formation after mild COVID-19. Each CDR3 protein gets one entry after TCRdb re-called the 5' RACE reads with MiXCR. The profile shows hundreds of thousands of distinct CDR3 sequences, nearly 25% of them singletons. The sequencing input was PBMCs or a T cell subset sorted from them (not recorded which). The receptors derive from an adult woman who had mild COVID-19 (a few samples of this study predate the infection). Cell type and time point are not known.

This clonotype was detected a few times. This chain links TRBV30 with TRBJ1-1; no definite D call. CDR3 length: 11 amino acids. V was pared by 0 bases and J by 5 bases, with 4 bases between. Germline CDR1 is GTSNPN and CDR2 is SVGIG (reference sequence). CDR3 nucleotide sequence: TGTGCCTGGAGTGTATGGACTGAAGCTTTCTTT. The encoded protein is CAWSVWTEAFF.

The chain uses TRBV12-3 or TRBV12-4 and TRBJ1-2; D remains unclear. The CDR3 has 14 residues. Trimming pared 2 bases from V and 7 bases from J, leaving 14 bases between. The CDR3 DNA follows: TGTGCCAGCAGTTTATTTGAGGGCTCCCCTGGCTACACCTTC. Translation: CASSLFEGSPGYTF.

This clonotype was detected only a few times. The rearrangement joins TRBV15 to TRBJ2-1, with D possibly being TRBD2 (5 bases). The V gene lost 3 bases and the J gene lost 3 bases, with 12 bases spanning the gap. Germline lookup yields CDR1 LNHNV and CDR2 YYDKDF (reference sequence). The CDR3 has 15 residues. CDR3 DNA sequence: TGTGCCACCAGCAGCCGTGGAGGCCACTACAATGAGCAGTTCTTC. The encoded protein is CATSSRGGHYNEQFF.

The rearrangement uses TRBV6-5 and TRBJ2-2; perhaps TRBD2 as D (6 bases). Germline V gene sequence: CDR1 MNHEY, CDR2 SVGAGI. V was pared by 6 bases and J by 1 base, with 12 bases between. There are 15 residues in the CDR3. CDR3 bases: TGTGCCAGCAGCCTAGTGCGGGAGAACACCGGGGAGCTGTTTTTT. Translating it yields CASSLVRENTGELFF.

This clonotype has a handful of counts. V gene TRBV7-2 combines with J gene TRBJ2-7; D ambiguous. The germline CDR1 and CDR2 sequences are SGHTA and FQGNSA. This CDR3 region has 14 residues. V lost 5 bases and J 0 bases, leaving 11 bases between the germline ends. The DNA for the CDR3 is TGTGCCAGCAGCCCCGAAACGGCCTCCTACGAGCAGTACTTC. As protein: CASSPETASYEQYF.

The CDR3 DNA follows: TGTGCCAGCGGCTCCTCGGGTGCTGAAGCTTTCTTT. Translated, it gives CASGSSGAEAFF. This chain joins TRBV7-8 and TRBJ1-1; no reliable D call. With 8 bases removed from V and 6 bases from J, the gap between germline ends came to 13 bases. This CDR3 comprises 12 residues. From germline, CDR1 is SGHVS and CDR2 FQNEAQ.

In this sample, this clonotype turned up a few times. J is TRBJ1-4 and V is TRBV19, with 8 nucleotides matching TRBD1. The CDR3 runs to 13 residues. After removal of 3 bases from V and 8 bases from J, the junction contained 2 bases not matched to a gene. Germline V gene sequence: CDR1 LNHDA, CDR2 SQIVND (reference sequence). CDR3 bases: TGTGCCAGTAGTATCGGACAGGGAGAAAAACTGTTTTTT. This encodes CASSIGQGEKLFF.

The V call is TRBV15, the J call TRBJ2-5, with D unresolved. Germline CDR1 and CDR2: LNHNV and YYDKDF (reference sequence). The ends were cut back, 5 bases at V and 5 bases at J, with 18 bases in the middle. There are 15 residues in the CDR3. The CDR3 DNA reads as TGTGCCACCAGCGCCCACCGTGGTGTGGGGGAGACCCAGTACTTC. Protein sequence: CATSAHRGVGETQYF.

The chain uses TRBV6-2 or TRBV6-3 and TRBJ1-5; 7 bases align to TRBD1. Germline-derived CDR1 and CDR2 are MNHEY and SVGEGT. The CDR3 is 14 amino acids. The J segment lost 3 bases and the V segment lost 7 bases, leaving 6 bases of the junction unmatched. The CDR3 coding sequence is TGTGCCAGCAAGTGGCAGGGGGTCAATCAGCCCCAGCATTTT. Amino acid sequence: CASKWQGVNQPQHF.

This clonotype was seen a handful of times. CDR3 protein: CAISPGQGSHEQYF. In DNA form, the CDR3 reads TGTGCCATCAGTCCGGGACAGGGATCCCACGAGCAGTACTTC. The rearrangement uses TRBV10-3 and TRBJ2-7; 9 bases align to TRBD1. CDR3 length: 14 amino acids. With 5 bases clipped from V and 5 bases from J, the junction kept 7 bases outside the gene matches. From germline, CDR1 is ENHRY and CDR2 SYGVKD.

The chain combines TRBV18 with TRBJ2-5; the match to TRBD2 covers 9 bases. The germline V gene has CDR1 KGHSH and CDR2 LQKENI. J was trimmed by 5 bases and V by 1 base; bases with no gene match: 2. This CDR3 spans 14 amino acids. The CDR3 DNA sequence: TGTGCCAGCTCACCACGGAGCGGGGGGGAGACCCAGTACTTC. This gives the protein CASSPRSGGETQYF.

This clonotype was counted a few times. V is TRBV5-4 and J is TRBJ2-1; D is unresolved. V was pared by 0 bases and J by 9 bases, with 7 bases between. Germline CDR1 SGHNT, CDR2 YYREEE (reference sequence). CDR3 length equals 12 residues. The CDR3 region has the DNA TGTGCCAGCAGCTTGGCCGGCGTTGAGCAGTTCTTC. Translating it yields CASSLAGVEQFF.

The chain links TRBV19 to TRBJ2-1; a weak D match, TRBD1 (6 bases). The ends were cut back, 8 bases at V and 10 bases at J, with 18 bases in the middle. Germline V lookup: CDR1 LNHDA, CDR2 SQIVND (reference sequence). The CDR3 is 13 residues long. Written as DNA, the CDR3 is TGTGCCAGTGGGGCTGGGGACATCCGGGAGCAGTTCTTC. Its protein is CASGAGDIREQFF.

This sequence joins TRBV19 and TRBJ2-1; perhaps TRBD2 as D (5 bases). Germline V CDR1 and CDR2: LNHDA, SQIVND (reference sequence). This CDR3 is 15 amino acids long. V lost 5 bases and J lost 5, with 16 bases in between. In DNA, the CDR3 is TGTGCCAGTAGTCCCCGTCGAAGCGGAGACAATGAGCAGTTCTTC. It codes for CASSPRRSGDNEQFF. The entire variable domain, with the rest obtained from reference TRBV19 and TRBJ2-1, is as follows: DGGITQSPKYLFRKEGQNVTLSCEQNLNHDAMYWYRQDPGQGLRLIYYSQIVNDFQKGDIAEGYSVSREKKESFPLTVTSAQKNPTAFYLCASSPRRSGDNEQFFGPGTRLTVL.

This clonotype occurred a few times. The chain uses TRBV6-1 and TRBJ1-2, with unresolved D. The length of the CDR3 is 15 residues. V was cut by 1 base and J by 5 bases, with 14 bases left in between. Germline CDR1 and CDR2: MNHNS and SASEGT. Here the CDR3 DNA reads TGTGCCAGCAGTGAAGAATTTGCCTCCTATTATGGCTACACCTTC. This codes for CASSEEFASYYGYTF.

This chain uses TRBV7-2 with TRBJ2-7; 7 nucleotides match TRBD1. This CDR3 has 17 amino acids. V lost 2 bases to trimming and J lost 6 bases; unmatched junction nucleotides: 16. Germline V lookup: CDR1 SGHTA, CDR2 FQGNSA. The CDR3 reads CASSLYAPTTGTGEQYF. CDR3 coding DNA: TGTGCCAGCAGCTTATACGCCCCGACGACAGGGACGGGCGAGCAGTACTTC.

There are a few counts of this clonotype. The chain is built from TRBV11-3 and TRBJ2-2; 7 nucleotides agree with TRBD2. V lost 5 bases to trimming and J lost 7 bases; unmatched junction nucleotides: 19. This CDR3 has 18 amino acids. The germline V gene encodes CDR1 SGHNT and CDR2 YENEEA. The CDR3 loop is CASSPGGGGRAVGGELFF. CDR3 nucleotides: TGTGCCAGCAGCCCCGGTGGAGGTGGGAGGGCCGTCGGCGGGGAGCTGTTTTTT.

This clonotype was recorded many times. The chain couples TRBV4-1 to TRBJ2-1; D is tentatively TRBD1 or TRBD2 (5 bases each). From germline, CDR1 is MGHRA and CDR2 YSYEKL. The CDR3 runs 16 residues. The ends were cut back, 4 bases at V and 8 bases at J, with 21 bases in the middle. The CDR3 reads CASSLTVVGEFYEQFF. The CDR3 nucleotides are TGCGCCAGCAGCCTCACCGTGGTGGGGGAGTTCTATGAGCAGTTCTTC.